A selection of T cell receptor beta chains follows, all from one sample in a study of shared clonotypes between healthy human individuals. Clones were read by immunoSEQ multiplex PCR, and TCRdb kept only the in-frame ones, dropping some. Counted here are around 620,000 clones, 85% to 95% occurring once; the ten biggest clones make up over 0.095%. Sequencing was carried out using naive CD8+ T cells sorted from blood. Receptors were obtained from a woman between 25 and 40 years old in good health. The CDR3 runs from the conserved cysteine through the conserved F or W. D genes are given only for firm matches. Expanded clones get a size class; other rows say once, few or many, or leave the size out.

.	TRBV9	TRBJ2-7	.	CASSVGSNYEQYF	TGTGCCAGCAGCGTAGGCTCGAATTACGAGCAGTACTTC
.	TRBV27	TRBJ2-5	.	CASNLGPGPTGTQYF	TGTGCCAGCAACTTAGGGCCGGGACCCACGGGGACCCAGTACTTC
.	TRBV5-1	TRBJ1-1	TRBD1	CASSLEGALNTEAFF	TGCGCCAGCAGCTTGGAGGGGGCACTGAACACTGAAGCTTTCTTT
.	TRBV19	TRBJ2-7	.	CASSMVSAYEQYF	TGTGCCAGTAGTATGGTCTCGGCCTACGAGCAGTACTTC
.	TRBV19	TRBJ1-1	.	CASREGNTEAFF	TGTGCCAGTAGGGAGGGGAACACTGAAGCTTTCTTT
.	TRBV19	TRBJ2-3	.	CASNPGRRPDTQYF	TGTGCCAGTAACCCGGGCCGGCGGCCAGATACGCAGTATTTT
once	TRBV10-3	TRBJ2-1	TRBD2	CAISELAGEIYNEQFF	TGTGCCATCAGTGAGCTAGCGGGAGAGATCTACAATGAGCAGTTCTTC
.	TRBV27	TRBJ2-5	TRBD1	CASSLSPGTGQETQYF	TGTGCCAGCAGTTTATCCCCCGGGACAGGTCAAGAGACCCAGTACTTC
.	TRBV28	TRBJ2-7	TRBD1	CASRGTEYEQYF	TGTGCCAGCAGGGGGACAGAATACGAGCAGTACTTC
.	TRBV29-1	TRBJ2-1	TRBD1	CSASGTGVFSYNEQFF	TGCAGCGCTTCCGGGACAGGGGTCTTCTCCTACAATGAGCAGTTCTTC
.	TRBV6-1	TRBJ2-2	.	CAVLGTTGELFF	TGTGCCGTCCTCGGGACTACCGGGGAGCTGTTTTTT
.	TRBV13	TRBJ1-1	TRBD1	CASTTGGGTEAFF	TGTGCCAGCACCACAGGGGGAGGCACTGAAGCTTTCTTT
.	TRBV6-5	TRBJ2-7	.	CASSLNHYRAYEQYF	TGTGCCAGCAGCCTGAACCATTATCGTGCCTACGAGCAGTACTTC
.	TRBV6-1	TRBJ2-1	.	CALEGIYNEQFF	TGTGCCCTGGAGGGGATATACAATGAGCAGTTCTTC
.	TRBV27	TRBJ2-4	.	CASSLSPANIQYF	TGTGCCAGCAGTTTATCCCCTGCCAACATTCAGTACTTC
.	TRBV4-2	TRBJ2-7	TRBD2	CASSQTPGREGYEQYF	TGTGCCAGCAGCCAGACCCCAGGGCGGGAGGGCTACGAGCAGTACTTC
.	TRBV11-1	TRBJ2-3	.	CASSPIEVGVRDTQYF	TGTGCCAGCAGCCCGATCGAGGTGGGAGTGCGAGATACGCAGTATTTT
.	TRBV5-1	TRBJ2-1	.	CASSLDRSYNEQFF	TGCGCCAGCAGCTTAGACAGGAGTTACAATGAGCAGTTCTTC
.	TRBV7-8	TRBJ2-7	TRBD2	CASSLALGGTSETYEQYF	TGTGCCAGCAGCTTAGCCTTGGGCGGGACTAGCGAGACCTACGAGCAGTACTTC
once	TRBV5-5	TRBJ2-7	TRBD2	CASSLGLAGSSYEQYF	TGTGCCAGCAGCTTGGGTTTAGCGGGGTCCTCCTACGAGCAGTACTTC
.	TRBV27	TRBJ2-7	.	CASSLSLGATYEQYF	TGTGCCAGCAGTTTATCTCTAGGGGCTACCTACGAGCAGTACTTC
.	TRBV19	TRBJ1-2	.	CASSTTADYGYTF	TGTGCCAGTAGCACCACAGCGGACTATGGCTACACCTTC
.	TRBV9	TRBJ2-1	.	CASSVVIADYNEQFF	TGTGCCAGCAGCGTAGTGATAGCGGATTACAATGAGCAGTTCTTC
.	TRBV7-8	TRBJ2-7	.	CASSFRLAPYEQYF	TGTGCCAGCAGCTTTCGACTGGCCCCCTACGAGCAGTACTTC
.	TRBV7-9	TRBJ2-7	.	CASTGAGSSYEQYF	TGTGCCAGCACTGGGGCGGGGAGCTCCTACGAGCAGTACTTC
.	TRBV28	TRBJ1-5	TRBD1	CASSPPDGGQYKPQHF	TGTGCCAGCAGTCCCCCCGATGGGGGACAGTATAAGCCCCAGCATTTT
.	TRBV11-2	TRBJ2-7	.	CASSLFDTNYEQYF	TGTGCCAGCAGCTTATTTGACACCAACTACGAGCAGTACTTC
.	TRBV27	TRBJ1-5	TRBD1	CASSLGTGAYQPQHF	TGTGCCAGCAGTTTAGGGACAGGGGCCTATCAGCCCCAGCATTTT
.	TRBV4-2	TRBJ2-7	.	CASRQLGTYEQYF	TGTGCCAGCAGGCAACTAGGAACCTACGAGCAGTACTTC
.	TRBV30	TRBJ2-1	TRBD2	CAWSDTSGSLSYNEQFF	TGTGCCTGGAGTGATACTAGCGGGAGTTTGTCCTACAATGAGCAGTTCTTC
few	TRBV25-1	TRBJ2-7	.	CASSGVTGEQYF	TGTGCCAGCAGTGGGGTCACGGGGGAGCAGTACTTC
.	TRBV5-4	TRBJ2-1	TRBD2	CASSLSGRGYSEQFF	TGTGCCAGCAGCCTGAGCGGGAGGGGGTACAGTGAGCAGTTCTTC
.	TRBV5-4	TRBJ2-7	.	CASSSRGSAYEQYF	TGTGCCAGCAGCTCCCGGGGCAGCGCCTACGAGCAGTACTTC
.	TRBV28	TRBJ2-7	TRBD2	CASSLSLAAYEQYF	TGTGCCAGCAGTTTGAGCCTAGCGGCCTACGAGCAGTACTTC
.	TRBV21-1	TRBJ2-7	.	CASSKALYEQYF	TGTGCCAGCAGCAAAGCGCTATACGAGCAGTACTTC
.	TRBV19	TRBJ1-1	TRBD1	CATVWGQQAFF	TGTGCCACTGTATGGGGACAGCAAGCTTTCTTT
.	TRBV7-8	TRBJ2-3	TRBD2	CASTAGLAATDTQYF	TGTGCCAGCACCGCCGGACTAGCGGCCACAGATACGCAGTATTTT
.	TRBV29-1	TRBJ2-4	TRBD2	CSVRSGIGRNIQYF	TGCAGCGTTCGTAGCGGGATCGGGAGAAACATTCAGTACTTC
.	TRBV15	TRBJ1-2	.	CATSRDLQVPYYGYTF	TGTGCCACCAGCAGAGATTTGCAGGTCCCTTACTATGGCTACACCTTC
once	TRBV30	TRBJ2-7	TRBD1	CAWSVTGDHEQYF	TGTGCCTGGAGTGTAACAGGGGACCACGAGCAGTACTTC
.	TRBV4-1	TRBJ2-7	.	CASSQATYSYEQYF	TGCGCCAGCAGCCAAGCCACCTACTCCTACGAGCAGTACTTC
.	TRBV10-3	TRBJ2-7	.	CAISDRQAYEQYF	TGTGCCATCAGTGATCGACAGGCCTACGAGCAGTACTTC
.	TRBV28	TRBJ1-2	.	CASSLGRGYTF	TGTGCCAGCAGTCTGGGCCGTGGCTACACCTTC
once	TRBV6-1	TRBJ2-7	TRBD1	CASSASTGPSYEQYF	TGTGCCAGCAGTGCATCGACAGGGCCGTCCTACGAGCAGTACTTC
.	TRBV9	TRBJ1-2	TRBD1	CASSVGQSYGYTF	TGTGCCAGCAGCGTGGGACAGAGCTATGGCTACACCTTC
.	TRBV20-1	TRBJ2-1	.	CSALRSDEQFF	TGCAGTGCTCTAAGATCGGATGAGCAGTTCTTC
.	TRBV19	TRBJ1-5	.	CASTGGLNQPQHF	TGTGCCAGTACCGGGGGCCTGAATCAGCCCCAGCATTTT
.	TRBV15	TRBJ2-2	.	CATSREGWELFF	TGTGCCACCAGCAGAGAAGGGTGGGAGCTGTTTTTT
.	TRBV28	TRBJ2-3	.	CASSFGGSVDTQYF	TGTGCCAGCAGTTTTGGGGGTAGCGTAGATACGCAGTATTTT
.	TRBV19	TRBJ2-7	TRBD2	CASSILAGVYEQYF	TGTGCCAGTAGTATTCTAGCGGGAGTGTACGAGCAGTACTTC
.	TRBV11-2	TRBJ1-1	.	CASSLNIPDTEAFF	TGTGCCAGCAGCTTGAATATTCCGGACACTGAAGCTTTCTTT
.	TRBV4-1	TRBJ1-1	.	CASSQAIGQNTEAFF	TGCGCCAGCAGCCAAGCTATCGGACAGAACACTGAAGCTTTCTTT
once	TRBV2	TRBJ1-5	.	CASTGSGNQPQHF	TGTGCCAGCACAGGGAGTGGCAATCAGCCCCAGCATTTT
.	TRBV13	TRBJ1-1	.	CASRTGNEAFF	TGTGCCAGCAGGACCGGGAATGAAGCTTTCTTT
.	TRBV27	TRBJ1-1	TRBD1	CASSFYRGNTEAFF	TGTGCCAGCAGTTTTTACAGGGGGAACACTGAAGCTTTCTTT
once	TRBV27	TRBJ1-5	.	CASSFVGAEGGNQPQHF	TGTGCCAGCAGTTTTGTAGGGGCCGAGGGTGGCAATCAGCCCCAGCATTTT
.	TRBV7-9	TRBJ2-5	TRBD2	CASRRGGREETQYF	TGTGCCAGCAGGAGGGGAGGGAGAGAGGAGACCCAGTACTTC
.	TRBV16	TRBJ1-4	.	CASSQSRDLGKLFF	TGTGCCAGCAGCCAATCACGGGATTTGGGAAAACTGTTTTTT
.	TRBV28	TRBJ2-3	TRBD2	CASSSPLAGSSTDTQYF	TGTGCCAGCAGTTCCCCGCTAGCGGGCTCTAGCACAGATACGCAGTATTTT